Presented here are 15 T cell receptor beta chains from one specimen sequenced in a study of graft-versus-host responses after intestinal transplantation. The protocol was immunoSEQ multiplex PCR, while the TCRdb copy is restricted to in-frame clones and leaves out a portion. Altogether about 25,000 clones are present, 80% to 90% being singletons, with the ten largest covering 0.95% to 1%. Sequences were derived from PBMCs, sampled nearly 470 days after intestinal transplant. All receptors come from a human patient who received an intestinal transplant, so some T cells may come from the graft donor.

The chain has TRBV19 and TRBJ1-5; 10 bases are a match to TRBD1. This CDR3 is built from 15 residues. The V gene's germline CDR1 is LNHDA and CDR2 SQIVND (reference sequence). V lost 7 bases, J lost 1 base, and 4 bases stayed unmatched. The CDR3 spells CASTPDRGSNQPQHF. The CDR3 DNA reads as TGTGCCAGTACCCCGGACAGGGGGAGCAATCAGCCCCAGCATTTT.

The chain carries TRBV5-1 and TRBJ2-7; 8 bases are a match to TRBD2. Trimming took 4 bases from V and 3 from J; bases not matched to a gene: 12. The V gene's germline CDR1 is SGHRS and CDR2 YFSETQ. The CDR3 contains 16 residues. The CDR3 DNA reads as TGCGCCAGCAGCCGGAGGATGGGACTAGAGATCTACGAGCAGTACTTC. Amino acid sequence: CASSRRMGLEIYEQYF.

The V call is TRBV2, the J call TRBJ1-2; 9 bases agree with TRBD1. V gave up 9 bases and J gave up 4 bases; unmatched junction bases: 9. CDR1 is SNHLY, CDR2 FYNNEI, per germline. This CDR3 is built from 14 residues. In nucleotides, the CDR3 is TGTGCCAGTCAGACAGGGGGGAGTTTCTATGGCTACACCTTC. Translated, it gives CASQTGGSFYGYTF. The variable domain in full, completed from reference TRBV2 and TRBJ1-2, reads EPEVTQTPSHQVTQMGQEVILRCVPISNHLYFYWYRQILGQKVEFLVSFYNNEISEKSEIFDDQFSVERPDGSNFTLKIRSTKLEDSAMYFCASQTGGSFYGYTFGSGTRLTVV.

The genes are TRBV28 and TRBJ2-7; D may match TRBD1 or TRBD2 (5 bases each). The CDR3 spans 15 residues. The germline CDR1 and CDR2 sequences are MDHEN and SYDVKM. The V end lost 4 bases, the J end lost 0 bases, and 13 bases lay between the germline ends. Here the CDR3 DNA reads TGTGCCAGCAGTTCCCCGGGACGGGCCTCCTACGAGCAGTACTTC. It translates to CASSSPGRASYEQYF.

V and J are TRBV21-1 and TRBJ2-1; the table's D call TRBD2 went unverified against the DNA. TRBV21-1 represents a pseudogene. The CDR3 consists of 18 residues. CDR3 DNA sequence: TGTGCCAGCAGCAAAAGCTGGGAGGGACAAATCTCCTACAATGAGCAGTTCTTC. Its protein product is CASSKSWEGQISYNEQFF.

CDR3 protein: CASSYSGGGGYGYTF. The CDR3 bases are TGTGCCAGCAGTTACTCGGGGGGGGGAGGCTATGGCTACACCTTC. The V gene is TRBV6-5, the J gene TRBJ1-2; TRBD1 might be the D (5 bases). Germline values: CDR1 MNHEY, CDR2 SVGAGI. The CDR3 runs 15 residues. The V and J ends lost 0 bases and 4 bases respectively, with 12 bases between them.

The CDR3 sequence: CASSPPGRLIEAFF. The DNA of the CDR3 is TGTGCCAGCAGCCCCCCGGGACGGCTAATTGAAGCTTTCTTT. The chain couples TRBV6-5 to TRBJ1-1; TRBD1 might be the D (5 bases). CDR3 length equals 14 residues. V shed 6 bases and J shed 7 bases, with 18 bases lying between them. Germline V lookup: CDR1 MNHEY, CDR2 SVGAGI.

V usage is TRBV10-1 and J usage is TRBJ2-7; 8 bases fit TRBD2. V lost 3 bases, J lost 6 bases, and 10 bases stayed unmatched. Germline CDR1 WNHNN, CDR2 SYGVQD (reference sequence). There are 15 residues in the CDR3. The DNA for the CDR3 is TGCGCCAGCAGTGATGGGTCTAGCGGGTATGCCGAGCAGTACTTC. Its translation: CASSDGSSGYAEQYF.

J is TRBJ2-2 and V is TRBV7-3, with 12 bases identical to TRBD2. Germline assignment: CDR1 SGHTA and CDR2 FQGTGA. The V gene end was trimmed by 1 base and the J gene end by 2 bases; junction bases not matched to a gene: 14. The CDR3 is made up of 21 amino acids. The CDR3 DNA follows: TGTGCCAGCAGCTTAAAAGTGGTGAGGACTAGCGGGACGGGAAACACCGGGGAGCTGTTTTTT. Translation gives CASSLKVVRTSGTGNTGELFF.

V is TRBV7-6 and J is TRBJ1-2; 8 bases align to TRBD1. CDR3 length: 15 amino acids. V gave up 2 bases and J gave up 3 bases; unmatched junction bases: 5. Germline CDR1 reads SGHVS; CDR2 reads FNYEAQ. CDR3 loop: CASSLRGTGDYGYTF. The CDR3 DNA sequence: TGTGCCAGCAGCTTAAGGGGGACAGGAGACTATGGCTACACCTTC.

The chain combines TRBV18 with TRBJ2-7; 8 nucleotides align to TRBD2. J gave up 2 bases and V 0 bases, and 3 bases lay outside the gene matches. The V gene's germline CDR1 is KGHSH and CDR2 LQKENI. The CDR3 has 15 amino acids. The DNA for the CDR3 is TGTGCCAGCTCACCACCAGCGGGGGCCGCCTACGAGCAGTACTTC. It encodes CASSPPAGAAYEQYF.

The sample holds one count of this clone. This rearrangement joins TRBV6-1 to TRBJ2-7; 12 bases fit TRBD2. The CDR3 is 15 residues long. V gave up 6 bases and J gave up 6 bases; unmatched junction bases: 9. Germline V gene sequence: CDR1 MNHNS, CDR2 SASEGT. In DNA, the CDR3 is TGTGCCAGCAGAATACAACTAGCGGGAGGAACCGAGCAGTACTTC. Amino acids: CASRIQLAGGTEQYF.

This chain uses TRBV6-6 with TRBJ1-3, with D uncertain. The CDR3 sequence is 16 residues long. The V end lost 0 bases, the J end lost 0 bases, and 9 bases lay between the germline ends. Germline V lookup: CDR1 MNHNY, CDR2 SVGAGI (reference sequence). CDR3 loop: CASSYSYMSSGNTIYF. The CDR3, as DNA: TGTGCCAGCAGTTACTCGTATATGAGCTCTGGAAACACCATATATTTT.

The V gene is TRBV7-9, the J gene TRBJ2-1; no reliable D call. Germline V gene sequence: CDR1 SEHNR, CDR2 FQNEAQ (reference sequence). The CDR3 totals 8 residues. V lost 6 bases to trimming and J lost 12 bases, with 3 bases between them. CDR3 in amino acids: CASSPQFF. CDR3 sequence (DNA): TGTGCCAGCAGTCCGCAGTTCTTC.

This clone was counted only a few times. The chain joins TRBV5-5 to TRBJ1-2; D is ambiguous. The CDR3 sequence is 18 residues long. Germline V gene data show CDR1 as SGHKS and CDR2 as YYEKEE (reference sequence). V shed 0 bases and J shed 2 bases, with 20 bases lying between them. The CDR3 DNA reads TGTGCCAGCAGCTTGGGCTCCAATAACCTGGCGTCGAACTATGGCTACACCTTC. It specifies CASSLGSNNLASNYGYTF.